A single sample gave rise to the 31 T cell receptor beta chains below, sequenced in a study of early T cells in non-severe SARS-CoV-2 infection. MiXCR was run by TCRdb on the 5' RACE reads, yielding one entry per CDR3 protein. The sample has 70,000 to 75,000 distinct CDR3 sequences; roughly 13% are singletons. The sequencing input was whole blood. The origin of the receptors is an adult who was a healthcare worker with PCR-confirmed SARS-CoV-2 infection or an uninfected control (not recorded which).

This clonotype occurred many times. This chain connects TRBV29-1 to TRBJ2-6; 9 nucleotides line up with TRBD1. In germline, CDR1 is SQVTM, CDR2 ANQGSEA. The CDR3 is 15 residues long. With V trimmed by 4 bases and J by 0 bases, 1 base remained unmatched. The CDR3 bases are TGCAGCGTTGCGGGACAGGGCTCTGGGGCCAACGTCCTGACTTTC. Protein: CSVAGQGSGANVLTF.

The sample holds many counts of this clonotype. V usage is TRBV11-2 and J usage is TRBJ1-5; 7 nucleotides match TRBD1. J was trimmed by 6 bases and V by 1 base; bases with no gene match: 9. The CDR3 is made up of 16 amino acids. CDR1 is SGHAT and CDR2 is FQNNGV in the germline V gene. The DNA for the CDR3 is TGTGCCAGCAGCTTAGTGGGGACAGCGGTCTCTCAGCCCCAGCATTTT. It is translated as CASSLVGTAVSQPQHF.

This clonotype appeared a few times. The DNA of the CDR3 is TGCGCCAGCAGCCAAGACCGCGGAGGGGGAAACTATGGCTACACCTTC. Translated, it gives CASSQDRGGGNYGYTF. J is TRBJ1-2 and V is TRBV4-3; maybe TRBD1 (6 bases). The CDR3 is made up of 16 amino acids. V was trimmed by 0 bases and J by 2 bases, leaving 13 bases between them. From germline, CDR1 is LGHNA and CDR2 YSLEER.

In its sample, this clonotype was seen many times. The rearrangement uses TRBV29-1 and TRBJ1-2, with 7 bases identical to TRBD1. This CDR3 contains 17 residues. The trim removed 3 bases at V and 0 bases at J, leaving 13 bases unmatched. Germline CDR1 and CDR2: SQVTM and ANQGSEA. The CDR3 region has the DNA TGCAGCGTTGATCCCGGGACAGAGGTCTACCCTAACTATGGCTACACCTTC. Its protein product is CSVDPGTEVYPNYGYTF.

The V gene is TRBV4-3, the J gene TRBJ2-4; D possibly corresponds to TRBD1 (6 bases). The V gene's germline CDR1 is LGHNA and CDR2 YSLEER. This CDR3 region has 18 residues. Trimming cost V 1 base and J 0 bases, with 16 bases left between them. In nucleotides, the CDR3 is TGCGCCAGCAGCCAAGTTCTTCCAGGGGCGAGAGCCAAAAACATTCAGTACTTC. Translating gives CASSQVLPGARAKNIQYF.

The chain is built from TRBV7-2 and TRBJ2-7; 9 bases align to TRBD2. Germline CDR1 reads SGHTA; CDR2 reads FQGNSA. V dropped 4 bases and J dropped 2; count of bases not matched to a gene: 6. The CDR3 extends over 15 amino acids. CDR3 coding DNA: TGTGCCAGCAGCTCCCCGGGACTAGCTACCTACGAGCAGTACTTC. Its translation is CASSSPGLATYEQYF.

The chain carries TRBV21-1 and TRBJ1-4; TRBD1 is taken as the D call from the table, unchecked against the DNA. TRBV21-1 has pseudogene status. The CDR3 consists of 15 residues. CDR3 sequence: CASSRGRATNEKLFF. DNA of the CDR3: TGTGCCAGCAGCCGCGGGCGGGCAACTAATGAAAAACTGTTTTTT.

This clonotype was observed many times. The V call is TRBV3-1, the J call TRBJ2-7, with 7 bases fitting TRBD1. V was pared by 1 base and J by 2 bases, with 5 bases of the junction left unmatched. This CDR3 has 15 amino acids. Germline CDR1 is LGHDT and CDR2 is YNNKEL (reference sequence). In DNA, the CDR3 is TGTGCCAGCAGCCAAGGGCAGGGGGTCGCCTACGAGCAGTACTTC. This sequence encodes CASSQGQGVAYEQYF.

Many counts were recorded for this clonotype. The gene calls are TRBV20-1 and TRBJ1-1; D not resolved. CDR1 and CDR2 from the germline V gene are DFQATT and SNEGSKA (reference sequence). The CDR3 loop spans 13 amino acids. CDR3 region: CTASAGKSTEAFF. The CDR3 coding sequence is TGCACCGCTAGTGCGGGGAAGTCCACTGAAGCTTTCTTT.

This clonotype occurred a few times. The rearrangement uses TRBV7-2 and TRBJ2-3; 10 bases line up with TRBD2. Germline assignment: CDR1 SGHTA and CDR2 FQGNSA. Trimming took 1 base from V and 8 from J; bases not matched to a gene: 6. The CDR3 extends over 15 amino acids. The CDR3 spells CASSLGLAGGGTQYF. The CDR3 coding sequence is TGTGCCAGCAGCTTAGGTTTAGCGGGGGGTGGTACGCAGTATTTT. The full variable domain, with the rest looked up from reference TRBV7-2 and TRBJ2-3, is GAGVSQSPSNKVTEKGKDVELRCDPISGHTALYWYRQSLGQGLEFLIYFQGNSAPDKSGLPSDRFSAERTGGSVSTLTIQRTQQEDSAVYLCASSLGLAGGGTQYFGPGTRLTVL.

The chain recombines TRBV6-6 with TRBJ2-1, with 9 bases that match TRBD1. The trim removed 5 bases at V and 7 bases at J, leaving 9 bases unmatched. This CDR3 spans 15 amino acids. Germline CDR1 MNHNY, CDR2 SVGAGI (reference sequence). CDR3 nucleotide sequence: TGTGCCAGCAGTAGGGACAGGGAGGTTGAGAATGAGCAGTTCTTC. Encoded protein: CASSRDREVENEQFF.

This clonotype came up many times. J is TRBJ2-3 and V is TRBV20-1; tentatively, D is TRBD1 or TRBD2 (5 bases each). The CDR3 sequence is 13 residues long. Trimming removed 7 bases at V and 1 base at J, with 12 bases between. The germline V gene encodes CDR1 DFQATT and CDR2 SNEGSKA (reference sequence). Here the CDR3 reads CSVHEGRTDTQYF. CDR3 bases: TGCAGTGTTCATGAGGGGCGCACAGATACGCAGTATTTT.

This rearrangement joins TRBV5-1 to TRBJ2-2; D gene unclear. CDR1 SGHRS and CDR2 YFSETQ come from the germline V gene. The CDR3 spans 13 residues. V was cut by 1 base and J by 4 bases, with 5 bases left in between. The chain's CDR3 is CASSLTVTGELFF. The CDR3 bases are TGCGCCAGCAGCTTGACAGTCACCGGGGAGCTGTTTTTT.

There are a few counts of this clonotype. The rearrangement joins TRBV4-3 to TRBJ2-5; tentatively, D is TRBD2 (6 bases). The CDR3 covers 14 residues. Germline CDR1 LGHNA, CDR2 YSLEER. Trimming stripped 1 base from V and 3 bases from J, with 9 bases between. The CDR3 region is CASSQGLVEETQYF. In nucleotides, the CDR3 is TGCGCCAGCAGCCAAGGACTAGTGGAAGAGACCCAGTACTTC.

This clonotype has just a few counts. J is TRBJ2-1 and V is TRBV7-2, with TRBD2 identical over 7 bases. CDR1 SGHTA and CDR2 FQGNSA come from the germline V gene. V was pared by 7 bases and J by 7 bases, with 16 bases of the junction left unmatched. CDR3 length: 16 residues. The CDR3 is CASINNPGLPGNEQFF. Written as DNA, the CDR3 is TGTGCCAGCATCAACAACCCGGGACTACCGGGGAATGAGCAGTTCTTC.

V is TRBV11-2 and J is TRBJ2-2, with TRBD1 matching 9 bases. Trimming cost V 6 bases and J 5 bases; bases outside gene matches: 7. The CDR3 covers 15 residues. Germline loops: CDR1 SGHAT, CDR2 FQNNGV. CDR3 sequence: CASRPDRGRTGELFF. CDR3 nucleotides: TGTGCCAGCAGACCGGACAGGGGACGTACCGGGGAGCTGTTTTTT.

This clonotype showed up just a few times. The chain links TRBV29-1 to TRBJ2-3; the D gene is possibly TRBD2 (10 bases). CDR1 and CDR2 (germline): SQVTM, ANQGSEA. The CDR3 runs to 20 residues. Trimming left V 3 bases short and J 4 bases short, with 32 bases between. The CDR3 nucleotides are TGCAGCGTTGATTTGTGGGACAGGGATCGCCAGCGGGGGGGCTCAGATACGCAGTATTTT. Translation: CSVDLWDRDRQRGGSDTQYF.

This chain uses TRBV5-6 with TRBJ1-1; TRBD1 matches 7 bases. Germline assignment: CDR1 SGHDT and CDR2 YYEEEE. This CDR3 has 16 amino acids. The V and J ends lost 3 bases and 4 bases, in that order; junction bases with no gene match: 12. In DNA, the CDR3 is TGTGCCAGCAGCTCTTACCCGGAGGGGGCAGTCACTGAAGCTTTCTTT. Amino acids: CASSSYPEGAVTEAFF.

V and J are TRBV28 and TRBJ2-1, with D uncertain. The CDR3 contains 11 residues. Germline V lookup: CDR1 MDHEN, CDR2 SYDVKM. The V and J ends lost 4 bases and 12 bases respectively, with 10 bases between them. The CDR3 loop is CASSSSVGQFF. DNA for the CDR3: TGTGCCAGCAGTTCCTCAGTAGGGCAGTTCTTC.

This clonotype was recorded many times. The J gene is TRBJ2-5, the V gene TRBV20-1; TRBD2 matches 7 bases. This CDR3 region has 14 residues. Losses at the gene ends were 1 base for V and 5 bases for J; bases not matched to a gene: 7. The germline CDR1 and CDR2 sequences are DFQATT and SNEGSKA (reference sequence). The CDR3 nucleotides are TGCAGTGCTAGAGGACTAGCCAGCTCTGAGACCCAGTACTTC. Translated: CSARGLASSETQYF.

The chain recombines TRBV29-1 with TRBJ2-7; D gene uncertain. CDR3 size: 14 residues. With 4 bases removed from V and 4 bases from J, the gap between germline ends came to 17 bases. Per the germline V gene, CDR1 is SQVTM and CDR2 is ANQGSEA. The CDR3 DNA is TGCAGCGTTGTGGGCAGCCGAACCCATTACGAGCAGTACTTC. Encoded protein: CSVVGSRTHYEQYF.

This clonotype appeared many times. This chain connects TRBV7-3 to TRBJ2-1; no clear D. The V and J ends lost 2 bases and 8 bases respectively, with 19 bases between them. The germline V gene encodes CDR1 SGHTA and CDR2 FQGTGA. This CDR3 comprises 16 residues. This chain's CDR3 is CASSLGRLGREDEQFF. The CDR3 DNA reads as TGTGCCAGCAGCTTAGGCCGTTTGGGCCGTGAGGATGAGCAGTTCTTC.

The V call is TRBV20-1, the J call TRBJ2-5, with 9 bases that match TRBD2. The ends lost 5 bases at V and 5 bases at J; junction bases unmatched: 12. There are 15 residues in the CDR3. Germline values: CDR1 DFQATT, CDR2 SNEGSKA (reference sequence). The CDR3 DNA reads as TGCAGTGCTGACGATTGGGGACTAGCAGCTGAGACCCAGTACTTC. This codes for CSADDWGLAAETQYF.

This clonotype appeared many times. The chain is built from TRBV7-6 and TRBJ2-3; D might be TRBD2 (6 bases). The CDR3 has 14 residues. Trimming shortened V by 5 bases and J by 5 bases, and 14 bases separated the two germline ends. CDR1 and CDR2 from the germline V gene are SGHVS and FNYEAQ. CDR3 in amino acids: CASSQGGVLDTQYF. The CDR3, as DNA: TGTGCCAGCAGCCAAGGAGGGGTCTTAGATACGCAGTATTTT.

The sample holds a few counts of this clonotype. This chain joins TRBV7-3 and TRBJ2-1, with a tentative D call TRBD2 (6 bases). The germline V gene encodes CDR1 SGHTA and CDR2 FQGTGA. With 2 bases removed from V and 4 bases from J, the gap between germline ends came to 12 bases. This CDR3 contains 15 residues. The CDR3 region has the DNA TGTGCCAGCAGCTTAGCGGGACTGGATTACAATGAGCAGTTCTTC. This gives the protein CASSLAGLDYNEQFF.

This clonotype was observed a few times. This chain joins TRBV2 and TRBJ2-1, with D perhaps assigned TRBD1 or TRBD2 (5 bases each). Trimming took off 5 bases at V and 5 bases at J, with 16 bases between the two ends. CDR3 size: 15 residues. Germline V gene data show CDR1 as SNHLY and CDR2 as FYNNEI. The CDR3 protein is CASSPLGDPNNEQFF. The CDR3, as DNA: TGTGCCAGCAGTCCCTTGGGGGACCCCAACAATGAGCAGTTCTTC.

DNA for the CDR3: TGTGCCAGCAGCTTAGATTGGTCAAACTACGAGCAGTACTTC. It yields the protein CASSLDWSNYEQYF. This chain joins TRBV11-1 and TRBJ2-7; D gene unclear. V lost 1 base and J 3 bases, leaving 10 bases between the germline ends. The germline V gene encodes CDR1 SGHAT and CDR2 FQDESV (reference sequence). The CDR3 extends over 14 amino acids.

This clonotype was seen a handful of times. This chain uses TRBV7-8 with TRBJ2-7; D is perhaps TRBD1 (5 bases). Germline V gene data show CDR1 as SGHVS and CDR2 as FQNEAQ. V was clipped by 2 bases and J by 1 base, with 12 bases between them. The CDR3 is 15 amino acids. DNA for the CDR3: TGTGCCAGCAGCTTAAAGGTGGGGCCGTCCTACGAGCAGTACTTC. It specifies CASSLKVGPSYEQYF. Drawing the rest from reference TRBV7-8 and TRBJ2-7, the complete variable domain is GAGVSQSPRYKVAKRGQDVALRCDPISGHVSLFWYQQALGQGPEFLTYFQNEAQLDKSGLPSDRFFAERPEGSVSTLKIQRTQQEDSAVYLCASSLKVGPSYEQYFGPGTRLTVT.

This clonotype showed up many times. The CDR3 DNA sequence: TGTGCCAGCAGCCGAGTACCTCCCGGGACTAACTCCCAGCAGACCCAGTACTTC. Translation: CASSRVPPGTNSQQTQYF. The chain couples TRBV3-1 to TRBJ2-5; the match to TRBD2 covers 7 bases. This CDR3 is built from 18 residues. Germline assignment: CDR1 LGHDT and CDR2 YNNKEL (reference sequence). J lost 6 bases, V lost 4 bases, and 20 bases had no gene match.

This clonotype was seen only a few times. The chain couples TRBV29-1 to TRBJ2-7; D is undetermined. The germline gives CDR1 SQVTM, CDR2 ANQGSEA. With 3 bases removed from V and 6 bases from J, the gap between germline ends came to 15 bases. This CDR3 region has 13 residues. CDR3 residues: CSVDPLGSSEQYF. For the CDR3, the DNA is TGCAGCGTTGACCCCCTGGGATCATCCGAGCAGTACTTC.

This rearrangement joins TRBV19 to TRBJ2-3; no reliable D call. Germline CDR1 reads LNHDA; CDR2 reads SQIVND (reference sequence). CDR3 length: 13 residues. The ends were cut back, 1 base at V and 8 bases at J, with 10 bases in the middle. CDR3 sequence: CASSIGSGSTQYF. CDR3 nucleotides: TGTGCCAGTAGTATAGGGTCGGGTTCTACGCAGTATTTT. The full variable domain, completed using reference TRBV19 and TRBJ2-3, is DGGITQSPKYLFRKEGQNVTLSCEQNLNHDAMYWYRQDPGQGLRLIYYSQIVNDFQKGDIAEGYSVSREKKESFPLTVTSAQKNPTAFYLCASSIGSGSTQYFGPGTRLTVL.